This T cell receptor (beta chain) was profiled in a study of blood T cell repertoires in COVID-19. Study-wide background: Acute-phase and convalescent COVID-19 samples originated in the United States, Italy and Spain. In each case, the material was cDNA or gDNA derived from T cells, B-cell-depleted T cells, or PBMCs.

Authors' analysis steps: From reference gene primer amplification, estimates of nucleated cell counts were derived. Libraries were prepared by immunoSEQ multiplex PCR; TCRdb keeps only in-frame clonotypes and omits some of them. From that table come the V and J calls and clone size; the DNA was used to work out D and trimming. The repertoire holds 65,000 to 85,000 clones, with 80% to 95% as singletons. CDR3 size: 14 residues. Germline CDR1 reads WSHSY; CDR2 reads SAAADI. V lost 8 bases and J lost 3, with 13 bases in between. This clone was seen only once. The sample consisted of peripheral blood. The gene calls are TRBV10-2 and TRBJ1-4; the D is unclear. The clonotype originates from a human donor in a cohort sampled during active COVID-19. CDR3 protein: CASRPLGANEKLFF. Here the CDR3 DNA reads TGCGCCAGCCGACCACTCGGGGCTAATGAAAAACTGTTTTTT.